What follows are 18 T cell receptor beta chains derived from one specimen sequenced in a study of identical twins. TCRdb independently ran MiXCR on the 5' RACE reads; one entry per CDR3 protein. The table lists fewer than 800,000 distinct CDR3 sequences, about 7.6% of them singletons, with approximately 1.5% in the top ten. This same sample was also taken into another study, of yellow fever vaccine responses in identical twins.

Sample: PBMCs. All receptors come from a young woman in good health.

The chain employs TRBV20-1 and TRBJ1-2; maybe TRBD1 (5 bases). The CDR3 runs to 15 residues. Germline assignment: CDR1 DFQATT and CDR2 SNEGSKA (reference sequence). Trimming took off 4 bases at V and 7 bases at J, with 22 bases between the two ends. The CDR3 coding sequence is TGCAGTGCTAAATCTATCCGGGCCCAGGGCGCTGGCTACACCTTC. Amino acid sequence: CSAKSIRAQGAGYTF.

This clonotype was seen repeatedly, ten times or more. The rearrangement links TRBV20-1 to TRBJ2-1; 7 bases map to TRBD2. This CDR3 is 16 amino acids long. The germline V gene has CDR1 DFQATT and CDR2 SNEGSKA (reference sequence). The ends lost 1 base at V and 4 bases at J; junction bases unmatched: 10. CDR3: CSARAPFGGGYNEQFF. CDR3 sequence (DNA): TGCAGTGCTAGAGCCCCATTCGGCGGGGGATACAATGAGCAGTTCTTC.

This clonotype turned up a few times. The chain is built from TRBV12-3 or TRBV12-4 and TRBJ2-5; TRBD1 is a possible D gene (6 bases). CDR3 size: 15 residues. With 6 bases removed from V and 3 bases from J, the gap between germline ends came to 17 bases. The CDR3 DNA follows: TGTGCCAGCAGAACGAAAGGGGGAGAGGAAGAGACCCAGTACTTC. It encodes CASRTKGGEEETQYF.

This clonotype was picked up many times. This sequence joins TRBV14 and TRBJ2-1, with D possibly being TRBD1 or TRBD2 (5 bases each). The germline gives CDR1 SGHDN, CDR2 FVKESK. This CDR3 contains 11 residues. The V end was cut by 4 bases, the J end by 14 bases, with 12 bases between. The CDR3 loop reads CASSPGTGKFF. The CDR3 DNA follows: TGTGCCAGCAGCCCGGGGACGGGGAAGTTCTTC. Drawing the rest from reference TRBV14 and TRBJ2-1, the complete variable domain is EAGVTQFPSHSVIEKGQTVTLRCDPISGHDNLYWYRRVMGKEIKFLLHFVKESKQDESGMPNNRFLAERTGGTYSTLKVQPAELEDSGVYFCASSPGTGKFFGPGTRLTVL.

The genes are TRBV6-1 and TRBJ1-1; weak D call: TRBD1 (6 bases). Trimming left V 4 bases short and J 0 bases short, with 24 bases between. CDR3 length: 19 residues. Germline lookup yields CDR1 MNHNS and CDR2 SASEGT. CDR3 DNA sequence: TGTGCCAGCAGTGCCCGGGGGGGGGCGGATCACAATATGAACACTGAAGCTTTCTTT. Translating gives CASSARGGADHNMNTEAFF.

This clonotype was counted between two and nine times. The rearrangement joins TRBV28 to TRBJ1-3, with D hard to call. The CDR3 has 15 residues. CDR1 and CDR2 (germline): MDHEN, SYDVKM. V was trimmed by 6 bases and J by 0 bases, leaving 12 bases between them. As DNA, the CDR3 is TGTGCCAGCAGCAAGGGCGCAGGCTCTGGAAACACCATATATTTT. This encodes CASSKGAGSGNTIYF.

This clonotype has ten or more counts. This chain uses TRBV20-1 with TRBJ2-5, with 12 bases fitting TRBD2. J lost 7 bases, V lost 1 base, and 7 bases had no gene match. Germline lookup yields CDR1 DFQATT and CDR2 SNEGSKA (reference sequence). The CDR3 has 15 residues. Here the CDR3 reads CSARVWTSGDGTQYF. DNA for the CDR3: TGCAGTGCTAGAGTGTGGACTAGCGGGGATGGGACCCAGTACTTC.

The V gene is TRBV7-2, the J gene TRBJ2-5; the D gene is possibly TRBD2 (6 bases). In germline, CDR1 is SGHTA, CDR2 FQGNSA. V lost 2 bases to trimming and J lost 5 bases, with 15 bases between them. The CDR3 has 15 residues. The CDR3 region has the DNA TGTGCCAGCAGCTTAAAGAACGGGGGTATGGAGACCCAGTACTTC. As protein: CASSLKNGGMETQYF.

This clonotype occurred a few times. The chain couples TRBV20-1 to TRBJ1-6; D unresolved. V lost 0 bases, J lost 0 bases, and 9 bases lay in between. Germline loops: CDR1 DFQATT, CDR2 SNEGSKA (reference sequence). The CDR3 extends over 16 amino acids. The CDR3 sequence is CSARDGESSYNSPLHF. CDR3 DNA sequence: TGCAGTGCTAGAGATGGGGAGAGCTCCTATAATTCACCCCTCCACTTT.

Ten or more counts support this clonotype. The CDR3 DNA sequence: TGTGCCAGCAGTACAGGGGCGGCCTACAATGAGCAGTTCTTC. This codes for CASSTGAAYNEQFF. The chain carries TRBV6-1 and TRBJ2-1; 7 bases line up with TRBD1. The CDR3 is made up of 14 amino acids. CDR1 is MNHNS and CDR2 is SASEGT in the germline V gene. Trimming removed 5 bases from V and 2 bases from J; junction bases left unmatched: 3.

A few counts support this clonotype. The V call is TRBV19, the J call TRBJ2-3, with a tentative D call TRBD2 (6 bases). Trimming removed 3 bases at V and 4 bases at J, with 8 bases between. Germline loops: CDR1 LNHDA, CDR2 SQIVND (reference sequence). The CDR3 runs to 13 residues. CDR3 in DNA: TGTGCCAGTAGTATCGGAGGGGCAGATACGCAGTATTTT. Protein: CASSIGGADTQYF.

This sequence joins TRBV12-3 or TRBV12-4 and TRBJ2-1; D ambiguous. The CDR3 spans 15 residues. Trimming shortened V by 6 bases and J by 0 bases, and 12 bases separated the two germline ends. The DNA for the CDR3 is TGTGCCAGCAGCCAGACCGAAAGCTCCTACAATGAGCAGTTCTTC. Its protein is CASSQTESSYNEQFF.

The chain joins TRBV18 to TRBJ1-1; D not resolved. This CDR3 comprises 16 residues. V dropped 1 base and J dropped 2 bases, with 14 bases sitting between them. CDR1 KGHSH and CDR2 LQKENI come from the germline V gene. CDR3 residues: CASSPQGTLPNTEAFF. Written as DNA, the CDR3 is TGTGCCAGCTCACCACAGGGAACACTACCTAACACTGAAGCTTTCTTT.

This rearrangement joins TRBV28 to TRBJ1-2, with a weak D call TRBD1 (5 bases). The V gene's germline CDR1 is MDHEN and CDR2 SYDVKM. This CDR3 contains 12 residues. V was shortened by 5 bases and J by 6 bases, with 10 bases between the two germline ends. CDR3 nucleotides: TGTGCCAGCAGTCCAAAGACAGATGGCTACACCTTC. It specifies CASSPKTDGYTF.

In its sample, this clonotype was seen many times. The CDR3 sequence: CASSSMGQGAATQYF. The CDR3 DNA follows: TGCGCCAGCAGCTCCATGGGACAGGGGGCAGCTACGCAGTATTTT. The chain links TRBV5-1 to TRBJ2-3; 12 positions agree with TRBD1. Germline CDR1 reads SGHRS; CDR2 reads YFSETQ. The CDR3 spans 15 residues. V gave up 3 bases and J gave up 8 bases; unmatched junction bases: 7.

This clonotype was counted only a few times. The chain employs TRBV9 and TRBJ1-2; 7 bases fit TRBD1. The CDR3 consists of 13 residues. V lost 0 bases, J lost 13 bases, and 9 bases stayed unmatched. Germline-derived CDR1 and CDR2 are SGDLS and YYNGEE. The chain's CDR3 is CASSVATVRGGTF. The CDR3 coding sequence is TGTGCCAGCAGCGTAGCTACAGTCAGGGGGGGCACCTTC.

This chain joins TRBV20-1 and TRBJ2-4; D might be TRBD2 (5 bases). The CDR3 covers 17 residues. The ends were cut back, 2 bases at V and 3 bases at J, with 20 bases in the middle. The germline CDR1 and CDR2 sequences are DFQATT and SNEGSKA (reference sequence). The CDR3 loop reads CSARWGSSSYGKNIQYF. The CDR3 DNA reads TGCAGTGCTAGATGGGGTTCTAGCTCCTACGGCAAAAACATTCAGTACTTC.

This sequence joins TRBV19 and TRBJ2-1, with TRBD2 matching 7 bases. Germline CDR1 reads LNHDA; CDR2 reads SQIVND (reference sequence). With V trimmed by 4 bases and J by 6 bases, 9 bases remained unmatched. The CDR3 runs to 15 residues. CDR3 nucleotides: TGTGCCAGTAGTACGGAGGGCGGGAGAGGCAATGAGCAGTTCTTC. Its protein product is CASSTEGGRGNEQFF.